This TCR beta chain was captured in a study of cytomegalovirus exposure and HLA in healthy donors. General study points: Three CMV-associated chains were confirmed in vitro to be specific for CMV antigens. Diagnosis of cytomegalovirus status made by the classifier reportedly showed high specificity and sensitivity.

This clone was found a few times. Its specificity is not known. Unrecorded immune exposures were likely, despite nominal health at sampling. Primers included in the PCR were 60 Vbeta and 13 Jbeta primers. Using immunoSEQ multiplex PCR, the repertoire was profiled, and TCRdb retains in-frame clones only, with some absent. The sample holds roughly 300,000 clones, 86% seen once. Germline loops: CDR1 SEHNR, CDR2 FQNEAQ (reference sequence). V was pared by 0 bases and J by 6 bases, with 11 bases between. CDR3 length: 14 amino acids. The receptor comes from a man aged 35 to 55 in good health and CMV-seropositive. The rearrangement joins TRBV7-9 to TRBJ1-2, with a weak D call TRBD1 (6 bases). Sequenced input: PBMCs. The CDR3 region has the DNA TGTGCCAGCAGCTTAGCGTACAGGGAAGATGGCTACACCTTC. This codes for CASSLAYREDGYTF. Combining the CDR3 with reference TRBV7-9 and TRBJ1-2 gives the whole variable domain DTGVSQNPRHKITKRGQNVTFRCDPISEHNRLYWYRQTLGQGPEFLTYFQNEAQLEKSRLLSDRFSAERPKGSFSTLEIQRTEQGDSAMYLCASSLAYREDGYTFGSGTRLTVV.